The present T cell receptor (beta chain) was sequenced within a study of cytomegalovirus exposure and HLA in healthy donors. Note on this clone: The antigen remains unidentified.

The PCR had 60 Vbeta and 13 Jbeta primers. Some clones are missing from TCRdb's copy, which holds only in-frame ones; the method was immunoSEQ multiplex PCR. The sample yields about 150,000 clones, roughly 84% seen once. Whole-study results and caveats: The authors enumerated roughly 180 TCR beta chains as linked to cytomegalovirus. Analysis was carried out at a later point, and it linked a missense DCLRE1C variant to TCR beta V- and J-gene trimming. A later analysis reportedly found fewer N-insertions in an Asian-associated ancestry cluster than the roughly 680-donor mean.

Trimming removed 3 bases from V and 4 bases from J; junction bases left unmatched: 2. The germline gives CDR1 MDHEN, CDR2 SYDVKM. This CDR3 region has 14 residues. Despite likely unrecorded immune exposures, the donors were nominally healthy at the time of sampling. Sequenced sample: PBMCs. This clonotype originated in a woman younger than 30 in good health and CMV-seronegative. The chain uses TRBV28 and TRBJ2-7; TRBD1 aligns across 11 bases. The CDR3 sequence: CASSFGTGGYEQYF. The CDR3 nucleotides read TGTGCCAGCAGTTTTGGGACAGGGGGGTACGAGCAGTACTTC.